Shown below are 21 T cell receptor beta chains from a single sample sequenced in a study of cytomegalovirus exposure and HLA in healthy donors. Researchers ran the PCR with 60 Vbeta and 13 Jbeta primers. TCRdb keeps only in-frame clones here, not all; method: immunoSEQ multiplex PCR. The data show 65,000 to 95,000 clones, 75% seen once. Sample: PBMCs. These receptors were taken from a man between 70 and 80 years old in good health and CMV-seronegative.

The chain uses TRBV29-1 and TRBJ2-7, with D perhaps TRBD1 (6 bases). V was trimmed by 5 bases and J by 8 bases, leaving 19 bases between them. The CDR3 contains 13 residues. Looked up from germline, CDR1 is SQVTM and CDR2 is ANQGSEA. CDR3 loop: CSVRDITGTKQYF. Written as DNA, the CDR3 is TGCAGCGTTCGTGACATAACAGGGACAAAGCAGTACTTC.

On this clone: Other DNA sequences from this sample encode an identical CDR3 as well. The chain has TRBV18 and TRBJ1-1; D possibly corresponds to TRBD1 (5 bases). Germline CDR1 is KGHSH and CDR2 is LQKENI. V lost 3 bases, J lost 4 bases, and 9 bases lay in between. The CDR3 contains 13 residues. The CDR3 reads CASSPREFTEAFF. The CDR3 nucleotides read TGTGCCAGCTCACCCAGGGAATTCACTGAAGCTTTCTTT.

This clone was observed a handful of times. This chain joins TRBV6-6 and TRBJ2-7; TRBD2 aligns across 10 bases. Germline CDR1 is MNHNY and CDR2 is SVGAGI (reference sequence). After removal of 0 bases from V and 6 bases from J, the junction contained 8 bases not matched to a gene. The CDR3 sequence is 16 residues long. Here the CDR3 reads CASSYSLAGAVGEQYF. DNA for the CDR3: TGTGCCAGCAGTTACTCCCTAGCGGGAGCTGTGGGCGAGCAGTACTTC.

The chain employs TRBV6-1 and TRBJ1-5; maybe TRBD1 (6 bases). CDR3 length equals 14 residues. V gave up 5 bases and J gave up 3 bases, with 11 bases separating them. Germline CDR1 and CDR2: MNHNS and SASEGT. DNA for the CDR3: TGTGCCAGCAGTTCCGACAGGTTCAATCAGCCCCAGCATTTT. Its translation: CASSSDRFNQPQHF.

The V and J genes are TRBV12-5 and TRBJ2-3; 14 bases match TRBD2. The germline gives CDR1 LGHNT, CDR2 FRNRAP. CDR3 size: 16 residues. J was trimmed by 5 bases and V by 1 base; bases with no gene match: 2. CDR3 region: CASGLGLAGGQDTQYF. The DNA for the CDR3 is TGTGCTAGTGGTTTGGGACTAGCGGGGGGGCAAGATACGCAGTATTTT.

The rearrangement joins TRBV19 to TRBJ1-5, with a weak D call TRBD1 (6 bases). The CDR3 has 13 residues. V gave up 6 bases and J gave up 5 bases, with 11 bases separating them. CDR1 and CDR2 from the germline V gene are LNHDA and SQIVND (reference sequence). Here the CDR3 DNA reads TGTGCCAGTAGCCAACAGGGAGATCAGCCCCAGCATTTT. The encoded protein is CASSQQGDQPQHF.

The CDR3 DNA follows: TGTGCCAGTACCCCCCAACAGGGTAGGCATGAGCAGTTCTTC. Translation: CASTPQQGRHEQFF. V and J are TRBV19 and TRBJ2-1; D is possibly TRBD1 (6 bases). The CDR3 loop spans 14 amino acids. Trimming cost V 7 bases and J 8 bases, with 18 bases left between them. Germline CDR1 is LNHDA and CDR2 is SQIVND (reference sequence).

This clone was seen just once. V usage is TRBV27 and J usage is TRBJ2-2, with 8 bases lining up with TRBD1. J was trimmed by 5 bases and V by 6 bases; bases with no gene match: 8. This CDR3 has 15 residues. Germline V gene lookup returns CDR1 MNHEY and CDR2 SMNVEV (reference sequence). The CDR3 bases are TGTGCCAGCAGCACCACAGGGGGGAGTACCGGGGAGCTGTTTTTT. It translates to CASSTTGGSTGELFF.

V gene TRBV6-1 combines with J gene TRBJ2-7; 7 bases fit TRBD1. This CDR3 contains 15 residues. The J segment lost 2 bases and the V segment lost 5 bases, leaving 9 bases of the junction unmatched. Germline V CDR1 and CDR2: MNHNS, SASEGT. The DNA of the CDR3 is TGTGCCAGCAGTCCCTCCCGGGACAGCGCCTACGAGCAGTACTTC. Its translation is CASSPSRDSAYEQYF.

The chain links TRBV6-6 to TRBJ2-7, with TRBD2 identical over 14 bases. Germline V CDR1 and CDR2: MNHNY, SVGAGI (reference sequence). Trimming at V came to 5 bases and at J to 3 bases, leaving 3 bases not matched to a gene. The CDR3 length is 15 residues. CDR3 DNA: TGTGCCAGCAGTCCGGGACTAGCGGGAGTCTACGAGCAGTACTTC. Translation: CASSPGLAGVYEQYF.

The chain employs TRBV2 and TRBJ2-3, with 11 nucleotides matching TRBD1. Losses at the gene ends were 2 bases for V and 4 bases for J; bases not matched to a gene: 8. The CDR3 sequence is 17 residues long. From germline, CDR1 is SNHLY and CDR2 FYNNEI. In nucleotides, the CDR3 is TGTGCCAGCAGTGAATTCGGGGGACAGGGGGGCGCAGATACGCAGTATTTT. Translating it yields CASSEFGGQGGADTQYF. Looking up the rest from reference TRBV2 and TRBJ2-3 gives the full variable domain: EPEVTQTPSHQVTQMGQEVILRCVPISNHLYFYWYRQILGQKVEFLVSFYNNEISEKSEIFDDQFSVERPDGSNFTLKIRSTKLEDSAMYFCASSEFGGQGGADTQYFGPGTRLTVL.

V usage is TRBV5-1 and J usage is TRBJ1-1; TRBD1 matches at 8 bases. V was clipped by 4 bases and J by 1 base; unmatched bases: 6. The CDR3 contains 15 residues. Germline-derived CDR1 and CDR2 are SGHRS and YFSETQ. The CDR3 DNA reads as TGCGCCAGCAGCCCGCGGACAGGGTCGAACACTGAAGCTTTCTTT. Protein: CASSPRTGSNTEAFF. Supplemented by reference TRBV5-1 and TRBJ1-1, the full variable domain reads KAGVTQTPRYLIKTRGQQVTLSCSPISGHRSVSWYQQTPGQGLQFLFEYFSETQRNKGNFPGRFSGRQFSNSRSEMNVSTLELGDSALYLCASSPRTGSNTEAFFGQGTRLTVV.

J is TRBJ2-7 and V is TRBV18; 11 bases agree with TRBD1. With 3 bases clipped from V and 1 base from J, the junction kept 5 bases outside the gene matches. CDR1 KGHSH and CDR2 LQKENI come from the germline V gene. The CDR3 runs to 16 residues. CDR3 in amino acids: CASSPAGQGGSYEQYF. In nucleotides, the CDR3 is TGTGCCAGCTCACCTGCGGGACAGGGGGGTTCCTACGAGCAGTACTTC.

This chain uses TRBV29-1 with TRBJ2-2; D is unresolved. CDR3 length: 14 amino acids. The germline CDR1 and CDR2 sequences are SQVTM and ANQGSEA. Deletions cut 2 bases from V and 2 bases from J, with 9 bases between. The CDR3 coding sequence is TGCAGCGTTGAATTCCAAATTAACACCGGGGAGCTGTTTTTT. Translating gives CSVEFQINTGELFF.

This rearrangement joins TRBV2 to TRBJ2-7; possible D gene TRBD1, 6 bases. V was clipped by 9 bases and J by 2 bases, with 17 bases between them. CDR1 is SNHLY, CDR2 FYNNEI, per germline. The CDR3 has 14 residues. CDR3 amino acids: CARGDQQGAYEQYF. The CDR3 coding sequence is TGTGCCAGGGGGGATCAACAGGGCGCCTACGAGCAGTACTTC.

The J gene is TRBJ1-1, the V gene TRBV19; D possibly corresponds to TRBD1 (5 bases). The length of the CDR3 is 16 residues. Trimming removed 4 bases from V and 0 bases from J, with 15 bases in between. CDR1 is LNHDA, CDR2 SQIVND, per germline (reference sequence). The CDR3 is CASSTEKTVMNTEAFF. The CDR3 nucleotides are TGTGCCAGTAGTACGGAAAAGACAGTAATGAACACTGAAGCTTTCTTT.

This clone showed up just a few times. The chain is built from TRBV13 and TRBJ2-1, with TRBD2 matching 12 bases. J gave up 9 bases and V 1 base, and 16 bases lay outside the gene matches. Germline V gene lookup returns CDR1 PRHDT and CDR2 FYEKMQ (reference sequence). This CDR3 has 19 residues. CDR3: CASSLELALAGGREGEQFF. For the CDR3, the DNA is TGTGCCAGCAGCTTAGAACTCGCACTAGCGGGGGGCCGGGAAGGTGAGCAGTTCTTC.

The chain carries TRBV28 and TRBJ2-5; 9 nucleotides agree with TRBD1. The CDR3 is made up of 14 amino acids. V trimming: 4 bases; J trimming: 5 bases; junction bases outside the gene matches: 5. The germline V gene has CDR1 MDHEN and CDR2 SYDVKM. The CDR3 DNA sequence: TGTGCCAGCAGTTCAGGGACAGGGATGGAGACCCAGTACTTC. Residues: CASSSGTGMETQYF. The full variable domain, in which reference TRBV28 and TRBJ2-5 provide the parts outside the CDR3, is DVKVTQSSRYLVKRTGEKVFLECVQDMDHENMFWYRQDPGLGLRLIYFSYDVKMKEKGDIPEGYSVSREKKERFSLILESASTNQTSMYLCASSSGTGMETQYFGPGTRLLVL.

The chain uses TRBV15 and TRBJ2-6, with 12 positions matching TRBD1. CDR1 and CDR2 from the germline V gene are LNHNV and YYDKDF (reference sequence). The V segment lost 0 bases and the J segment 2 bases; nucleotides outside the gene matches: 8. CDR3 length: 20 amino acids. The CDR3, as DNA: TGTGCCACCAGCAGAGATCGGGACAGGGGGCTGGGAACTGGGGCCAACGTCCTGACTTTC. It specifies CATSRDRDRGLGTGANVLTF. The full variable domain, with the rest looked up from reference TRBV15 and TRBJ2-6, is DAMVIQNPRYQVTQFGKPVTLSCSQTLNHNVMYWYQQKSSQAPKLLFHYYDKDFNNEADTPDNFQSRRPNTSFCFLDIRSPGLGDTAMYLCATSRDRDRGLGTGANVLTFGAGSRLTVL.

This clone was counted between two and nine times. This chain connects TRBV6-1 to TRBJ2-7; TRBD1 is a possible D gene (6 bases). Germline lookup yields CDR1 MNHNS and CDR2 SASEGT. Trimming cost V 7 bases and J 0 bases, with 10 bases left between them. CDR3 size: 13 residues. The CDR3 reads CASTTGSSYEQYF. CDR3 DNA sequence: TGTGCCAGCACTACAGGGAGCTCCTACGAGCAGTACTTC.

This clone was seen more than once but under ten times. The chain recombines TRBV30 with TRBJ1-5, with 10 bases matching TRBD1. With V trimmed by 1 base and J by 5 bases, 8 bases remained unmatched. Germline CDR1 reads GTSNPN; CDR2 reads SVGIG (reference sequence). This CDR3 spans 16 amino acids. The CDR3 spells CAWSAPLGTGDQPQHF. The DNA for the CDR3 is TGTGCCTGGAGTGCACCTCTAGGGACAGGGGATCAGCCCCAGCATTTT.